This T cell receptor (beta chain) was sequenced in a study of CD8+ T cells in alopecia areata. Study-wide background: The authors scored treated patients' severity by affected scalp percentage. General study results and limits: Normal skin's resident alphabeta T cells are also sequenced in scalp samples. Mice showed clearer TCR sharing than patients did, a gap that was possibly HLA-related. Scalp clonality decreased significantly with tofacitinib, and so did expanded CD8+ clones among the top 100.

Documented treatment: oral pan-JAK inhibitor, 5-10 mg twice daily. RNA, once extracted, was reverse transcribed into cDNA for use as the sequencing template. Data came from immunoSEQ multiplex PCR; TCRdb stores just in-frame clones and leaves some out. This table has around 170,000 clones, around 51% appearing once. Notes on this clone: Its antigen remains unknown.

This receptor was obtained from a human donor with alopecia areata. This specimen consisted of CD8+ T cells sorted from blood, obtained around week 54, from a patient treated with tofacitinib.

The chain's CDR3 is CASSYAGTGGEQYF. In DNA form, the CDR3 reads TGTGCCAGCAGTTACGCCGGGACAGGGGGCGAGCAGTACTTC. The rearrangement uses TRBV6-5 and TRBJ2-7, with TRBD1 matching over 11 bases. V lost 2 bases, J lost 6 bases, and 3 bases stayed unmatched. Germline V lookup: CDR1 MNHEY, CDR2 SVGAGI. CDR3 size: 14 residues.